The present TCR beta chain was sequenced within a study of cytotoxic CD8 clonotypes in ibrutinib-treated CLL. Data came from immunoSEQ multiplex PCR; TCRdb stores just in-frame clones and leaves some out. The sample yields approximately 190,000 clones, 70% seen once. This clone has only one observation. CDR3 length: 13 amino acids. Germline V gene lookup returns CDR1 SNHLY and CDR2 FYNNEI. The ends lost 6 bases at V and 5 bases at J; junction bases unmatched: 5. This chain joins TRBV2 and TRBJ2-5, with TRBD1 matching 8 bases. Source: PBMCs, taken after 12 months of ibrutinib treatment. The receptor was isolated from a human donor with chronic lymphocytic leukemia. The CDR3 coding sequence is TGTGCCAGCAGCGGACAGGGAAGGGAGACCCAGTACTTC. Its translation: CASSGQGRETQYF.